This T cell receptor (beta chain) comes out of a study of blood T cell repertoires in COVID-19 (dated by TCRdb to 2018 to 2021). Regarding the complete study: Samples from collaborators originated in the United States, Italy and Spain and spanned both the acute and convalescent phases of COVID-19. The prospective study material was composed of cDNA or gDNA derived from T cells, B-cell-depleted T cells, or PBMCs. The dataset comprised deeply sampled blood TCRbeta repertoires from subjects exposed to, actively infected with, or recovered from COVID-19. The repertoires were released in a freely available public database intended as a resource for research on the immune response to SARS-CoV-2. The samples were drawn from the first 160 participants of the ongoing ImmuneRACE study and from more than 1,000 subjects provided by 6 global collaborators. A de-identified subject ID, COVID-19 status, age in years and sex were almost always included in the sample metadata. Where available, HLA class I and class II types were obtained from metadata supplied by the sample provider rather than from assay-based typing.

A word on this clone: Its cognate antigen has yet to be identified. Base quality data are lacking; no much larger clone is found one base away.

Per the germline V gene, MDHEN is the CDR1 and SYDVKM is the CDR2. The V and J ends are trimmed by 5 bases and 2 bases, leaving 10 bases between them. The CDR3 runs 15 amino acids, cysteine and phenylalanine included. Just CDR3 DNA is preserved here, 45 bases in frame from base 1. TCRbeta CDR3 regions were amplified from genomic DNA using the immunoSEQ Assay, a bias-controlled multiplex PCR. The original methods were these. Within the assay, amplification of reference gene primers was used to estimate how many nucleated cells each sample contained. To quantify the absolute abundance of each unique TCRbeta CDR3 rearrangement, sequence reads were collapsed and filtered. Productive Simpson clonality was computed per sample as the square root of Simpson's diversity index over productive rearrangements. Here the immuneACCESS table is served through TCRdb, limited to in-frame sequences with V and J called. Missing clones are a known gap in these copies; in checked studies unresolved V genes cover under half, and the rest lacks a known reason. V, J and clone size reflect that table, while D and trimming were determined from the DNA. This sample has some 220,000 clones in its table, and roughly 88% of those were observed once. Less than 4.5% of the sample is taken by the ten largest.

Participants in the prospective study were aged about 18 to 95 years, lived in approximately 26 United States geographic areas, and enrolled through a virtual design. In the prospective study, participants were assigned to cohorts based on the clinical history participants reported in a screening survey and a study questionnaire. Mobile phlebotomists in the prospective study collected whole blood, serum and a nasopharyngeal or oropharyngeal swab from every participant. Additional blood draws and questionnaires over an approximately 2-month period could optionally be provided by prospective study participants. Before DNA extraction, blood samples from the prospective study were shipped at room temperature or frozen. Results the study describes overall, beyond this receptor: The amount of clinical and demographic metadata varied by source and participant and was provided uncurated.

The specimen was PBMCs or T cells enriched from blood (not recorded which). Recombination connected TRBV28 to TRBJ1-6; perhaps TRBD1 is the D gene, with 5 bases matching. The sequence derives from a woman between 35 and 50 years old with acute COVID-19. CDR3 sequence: CASSTQETYNSPLHF. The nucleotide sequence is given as TGTGCCAGCAGTACACAGGAGACCTATAATTCACCCCTCCACTTT. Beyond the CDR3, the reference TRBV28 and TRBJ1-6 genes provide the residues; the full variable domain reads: DVKVTQSSRYLVKRTGEKVFLECVQDMDHENMFWYRQDPGLGLRLIYFSYDVKMKEKGDIPEGYSVSREKKERFSLILESASTNQTSMYLCASSTQETYNSPLHFGNGTRLTVT.